The rows below give T cell receptor beta chains drawn from one sample of a study of blood T cell repertoires in COVID-19. Produced via immunoSEQ multiplex PCR; TCRdb's table is partial and in-frame only. The table has approximately 500,000 clones, roughly 88% seen once. Sequenced: peripheral blood. All receptors come from a human donor in a cohort sampled during active COVID-19. Each CDR3 is given with its conserved first and last residue. D genes are given only for firm matches. Only part of the rows carry a size: once, few, many, or a class if the clone is expanded.

d_call,j_call,clone_size,v_call,cdr3_nt,cdr3_aa
TRBD2,TRBJ2-2,.,TRBV4-3,TGCGCCAGCAGCCTACAGCGGGAGTTTAGTACCGGGGAGCTGTTTTTT,CASSLQREFSTGELFF
TRBD2,TRBJ2-5,few,TRBV4-2,TGTGCCAGCAGCCTTGGACTAGAAGGTACCCGAGAGACCCAGTACTTC,CASSLGLEGTRETQYF
TRBD2,TRBJ2-5,.,TRBV7-8,TGTGCCAGCAGCCGGACTAGTGAGACCCAGTACTTC,CASSRTSETQYF
.,TRBJ1-3,.,TRBV19,TGTGCCAGTACCCTTTCGGACAACTCTGGAAACACCATATATTTT,CASTLSDNSGNTIYF
TRBD1,TRBJ2-2,.,TRBV4-3,TGCGCCAGCAGCCACCCTGACGGGACAGCGAACACCGGGGAGCTGTTTTTT,CASSHPDGTANTGELFF
TRBD2,TRBJ2-2,.,TRBV18,TGTGCCAGCTCAGGCCTCAGCGGGAGGGCCACCGGGGAGCTGTTTTTT,CASSGLSGRATGELFF
TRBD2,TRBJ2-7,few,TRBV5-4,TGTGCCAGCAGCTTTTTAGCGGGGGGTCCCTACGAGCAGTACTTC,CASSFLAGGPYEQYF
TRBD1,TRBJ1-2,.,TRBV19,TGTGCCAGTAGCCAAAAACCGACAGGGCGATATGGCTACACCTTC,CASSQKPTGRYGYTF
TRBD2,TRBJ2-2,.,TRBV7-3,TGTGCCAGCAGCCTTAGCGGGGGCAGCACCGGGGAGCTGTTTTTT,CASSLSGGSTGELFF
TRBD2,TRBJ2-1,few,TRBV3-1/TRBV3-2,TGTGCCAGCAGCGACTGGAGCGGGAGTGGTCGCGAGCAGTTCTTC,CASSDWSGSGREQFF
TRBD2,TRBJ2-7,.,TRBV6-1,TGTGCCAGCAGTGAAGCGCGGCTAGCGGGACACGAGCAGTACTTC,CASSEARLAGHEQYF
.,TRBJ2-5,.,TRBV15,TGTGCCACCAGCAGAGAGTACCAGGAGGGGGAGACCCAGTACTTC,CATSREYQEGETQYF